The sequence of this TCR beta chain was determined in a study of CD8+CD57+ T cells in acquired aplastic anemia. Only patients with CD8+CD57+ cell expansion on flow cytometry were chosen for sequencing. Study results and caveats: In common between the patients and the controls were approximately 30 CD8+ CDR3 sequences.

CDR3 and TCR beta VDJ profiling relied on a genomic DNA template. MiXCR, run by TCRdb on the reads, gives a single entry per CDR3 protein. The sample includes 450,000 to 600,000 distinct CDR3 sequences, over 25% of them seen just once. Note on this clonotype: The antigen is not known.

Losses at the gene ends were 0 bases for V and 5 bases for J; bases not matched to a gene: 11. Per the germline V gene, CDR1 is SGDLS and CDR2 is YYNGEE. The CDR3 is made up of 17 amino acids. The TCR comes from a human donor with aplastic anemia. Source material: sorted CD4+, CD8+, or CD8+CD57+ T cells (not recorded which) from PBMCs. The rearrangement joins TRBV9 to TRBJ2-3, with 8 bases lining up with TRBD2. DNA of the CDR3: TGTGCCAGCAGCGTAGATTCGCGGGGGGCCCTTTTAGATACGCAGTATTTT. This gives the protein CASSVDSRGALLDTQYF.